This is a list of T cell receptor beta chains from one sample in a study of shared clonotypes between healthy human individuals. Data came from immunoSEQ multiplex PCR; TCRdb stores just in-frame clones and leaves some out. The sample lists some 2,100,000 clones, 85% to 95% seen once, with roughly 1.7% in the top ten. The specimen was naive CD8+ T cells from PBMCs. These receptors were taken from a man aged 18-30 years in good health. Some clones in this sample may be carry-over from other donors' samples. The CDR3 runs from the conserved cysteine through the conserved F or W. Each record gives: clone size, D gene, J gene, V gene, CDR3 DNA, CDR3 protein. D genes are given only for firm matches. A clone size is listed for some rows: how often the clone was seen (once, few, many), or a class if it is expanded.

abundance: .; d_gene: TRBD1; j_gene: TRBJ2-7; v_gene: TRBV19; CDR3nt: TGTGCCAGTTCTTGGGGACAGGGGAACTACGAGCAGTACTTC; CDR3aa: CASSWGQGNYEQYF
abundance: few; d_gene: TRBD1; j_gene: TRBJ1-2; v_gene: TRBV28; CDR3nt: TGTGCCAGCAGCCATAATCTCCAGGGGGTTAACTATGGCTACACCTTC; CDR3aa: CASSHNLQGVNYGYTF
abundance: .; d_gene: .; j_gene: TRBJ2-7; v_gene: TRBV10-2; CDR3nt: TGCGCCAGCAGACTCCCCCCCTACGAGCAGTACTTC; CDR3aa: CASRLPPYEQYF
abundance: .; d_gene: TRBD2; j_gene: TRBJ2-1; v_gene: TRBV9; CDR3nt: TGTGCCAGCAGCGAGGTAGGACTAGCCTACAATGAGCAGTTCTTC; CDR3aa: CASSEVGLAYNEQFF
abundance: .; d_gene: .; j_gene: TRBJ2-1; v_gene: TRBV7-3; CDR3nt: TGTGCCAGCAGCCCCGGGACATACTCCTACAATGAGCAGTTCTTC; CDR3aa: CASSPGTYSYNEQFF
abundance: .; d_gene: .; j_gene: TRBJ2-1; v_gene: TRBV25-1; CDR3nt: TGTGCCAGCAGTCCTTCCGGGGGTGAAGCTTCCTACAATGAGCAGTTCTTC; CDR3aa: CASSPSGGEASYNEQFF
abundance: .; d_gene: TRBD2; j_gene: TRBJ2-1; v_gene: TRBV6-1; CDR3nt: TGTGCCAGCAGTGACCGACTAGCGGGAGGGCCTACCAATGAGCAGTTCTTC; CDR3aa: CASSDRLAGGPTNEQFF
abundance: .; d_gene: .; j_gene: TRBJ2-1; v_gene: TRBV6-5; CDR3nt: TGTGCCATCGCGGCGGGGAGCGGCTACAATGAGCAGTTCTTC; CDR3aa: CAIAAGSGYNEQFF
abundance: once; d_gene: .; j_gene: TRBJ2-5; v_gene: TRBV6-5; CDR3nt: TGTGCCAGCAGTTCTGAGAGTGAGGAGACCCAGTACTTC; CDR3aa: CASSSESEETQYF
abundance: .; d_gene: .; j_gene: TRBJ2-1; v_gene: TRBV2; CDR3nt: TGTGCCAGCAGAGACTATTACAGACCTATTGGCAGTGAGCAGTTCTTC; CDR3aa: CASRDYYRPIGSEQFF
abundance: .; d_gene: TRBD1; j_gene: TRBJ2-3; v_gene: TRBV7-6; CDR3nt: TGTGCCAGCAGCGATCACAGGGGGGATACGCAGTATTTT; CDR3aa: CASSDHRGDTQYF
abundance: .; d_gene: .; j_gene: TRBJ2-5; v_gene: TRBV13; CDR3nt: TGTGCCAGCAGCCCCGGAGACGGGACCCAGTACTTC; CDR3aa: CASSPGDGTQYF
abundance: .; d_gene: TRBD1; j_gene: TRBJ1-1; v_gene: TRBV19; CDR3nt: TGTGCCAGTAGTCCCAAAGAGGCAGGGGGATTGCTTGAAGCTTTCTTT; CDR3aa: CASSPKEAGGLLEAFF
abundance: .; d_gene: .; j_gene: TRBJ2-3; v_gene: TRBV11-1; CDR3nt: TGTGCCAGCAGCTTACCTTTGGAGGCGCAGTATTTT; CDR3aa: CASSLPLEAQYF
abundance: once; d_gene: .; j_gene: TRBJ2-5; v_gene: TRBV2; CDR3nt: TGTGCCAGCAGTGAGGCCTACCAAGAGACCCAGTACTTC; CDR3aa: CASSEAYQETQYF
abundance: .; d_gene: TRBD1; j_gene: TRBJ1-2; v_gene: TRBV27; CDR3nt: TGTGCCAGCACAACCACAGGGGGCCCGGGCTATGGCTACACCTTC; CDR3aa: CASTTTGGPGYGYTF
abundance: .; d_gene: .; j_gene: TRBJ2-2; v_gene: TRBV7-9; CDR3nt: TGTGCCACTCTACCGAACACCGGGGAGCTGTTTTTT; CDR3aa: CATLPNTGELFF
abundance: .; d_gene: TRBD2; j_gene: TRBJ2-7; v_gene: TRBV19; CDR3nt: TGTGCCAGTAGTATAAGCCTAGCGGGATTCAACGAGCAGTACTTC; CDR3aa: CASSISLAGFNEQYF
abundance: .; d_gene: .; j_gene: TRBJ2-1; v_gene: TRBV27; CDR3nt: TGTGCCAGCAGTTTATCAGGGTCGGGGTACAATGAGCAGTTCTTC; CDR3aa: CASSLSGSGYNEQFF
abundance: .; d_gene: .; j_gene: TRBJ2-7; v_gene: TRBV4-1; CDR3nt: TGCGCCAGCAGCCATGGGACTGCCTCCTACGAGCAGTACTTC; CDR3aa: CASSHGTASYEQYF
abundance: .; d_gene: TRBD2; j_gene: TRBJ2-1; v_gene: TRBV7-8; CDR3nt: TGTGCCAGCAGCCAAGGGACTAGCGGGTCGAATGAGCAGTTCTTC; CDR3aa: CASSQGTSGSNEQFF
abundance: .; d_gene: TRBD1; j_gene: TRBJ1-1; v_gene: TRBV29-1; CDR3nt: TGCAGCGTTGAAGAAACAGGGGGAAACACTGAAGCTTTCTTT; CDR3aa: CSVEETGGNTEAFF
abundance: .; d_gene: .; j_gene: TRBJ1-1; v_gene: TRBV6-5; CDR3nt: TGTGCCAGCAGATACAGCGAAAGCACTCCCGGGGAAGCTTTCTTT; CDR3aa: CASRYSESTPGEAFF
abundance: .; d_gene: .; j_gene: TRBJ2-3; v_gene: TRBV28; CDR3nt: TGTGCCAGCAGTTTAGGAGGGACCGGGACAGATACGCAGTATTTT; CDR3aa: CASSLGGTGTDTQYF
abundance: .; d_gene: TRBD2; j_gene: TRBJ2-1; v_gene: TRBV27; CDR3nt: TGTGCCAGCAGCGAACTAGCGGGGTTGATCAATGAGCAGTTCTTC; CDR3aa: CASSELAGLINEQFF
abundance: .; d_gene: .; j_gene: TRBJ1-1; v_gene: TRBV6-5; CDR3nt: TGTGCCAGCAGTTACCTAACCCAACCGGGCCCTGAAGCTTTCTTT; CDR3aa: CASSYLTQPGPEAFF
abundance: .; d_gene: TRBD1; j_gene: TRBJ1-2; v_gene: TRBV7-2; CDR3nt: TGTGCCAGCAGCCAAGAGGACAGGGTTGGCTACACCTTC; CDR3aa: CASSQEDRVGYTF
abundance: once; d_gene: .; j_gene: TRBJ2-1; v_gene: TRBV19; CDR3nt: TGTGCCAGTAGGGAGGCGGGCGCTTACTACAATGAGCAGTTCTTC; CDR3aa: CASREAGAYYNEQFF
abundance: .; d_gene: .; j_gene: TRBJ1-1; v_gene: TRBV2; CDR3nt: TGTGCCAGCAATCCGGGGGACAATGAAGCTTTCTTT; CDR3aa: CASNPGDNEAFF
abundance: .; d_gene: .; j_gene: TRBJ1-1; v_gene: TRBV6-5; CDR3nt: TGTGCCAGCCACTCGACGGACTACACTGAAGCTTTCTTT; CDR3aa: CASHSTDYTEAFF
abundance: .; d_gene: .; j_gene: TRBJ2-2; v_gene: TRBV5-8; CDR3nt: TGTGCGGGGAGCGGAAGAGGCGCCGGGGAGCTGTTTTTT; CDR3aa: CAGSGRGAGELFF
abundance: few; d_gene: .; j_gene: TRBJ2-3; v_gene: TRBV18; CDR3nt: TGTGCCAGTGGCAGGGATCCAGATACGCAGTATTTT; CDR3aa: CASGRDPDTQYF
abundance: .; d_gene: TRBD2; j_gene: TRBJ2-7; v_gene: TRBV5-1; CDR3nt: TGCGCCAGTCGACTAGCGGGGGATTTCTACGAGCAGTACTTC; CDR3aa: CASRLAGDFYEQYF
abundance: .; d_gene: .; j_gene: TRBJ1-1; v_gene: TRBV25-1; CDR3nt: TGTGCCAGCAGTGCGGTGAACACTGAAGCTTTCTTT; CDR3aa: CASSAVNTEAFF
abundance: once; d_gene: .; j_gene: TRBJ2-1; v_gene: TRBV5-1; CDR3nt: TGCGCCAGCAGCTTGTCCGGGGGTGAGCAGTTCTTC; CDR3aa: CASSLSGGEQFF
abundance: .; d_gene: TRBD1; j_gene: TRBJ1-1; v_gene: TRBV18; CDR3nt: TGTGCCAGCTCACCAAGAAGGACAGGGGGTTTTGACACTGAAGCTTTCTTT; CDR3aa: CASSPRRTGGFDTEAFF
abundance: .; d_gene: .; j_gene: TRBJ1-2; v_gene: TRBV16; CDR3nt: TGTGCCAGCAGCCAATCGCGAGGGGAGGGAGGCTACACCTTC; CDR3aa: CASSQSRGEGGYTF
abundance: once; d_gene: TRBD1; j_gene: TRBJ1-2; v_gene: TRBV7-6; CDR3nt: TGTGCCAGCAGCCCGGGGACAGGAGGCTATGGCTACACCTTC; CDR3aa: CASSPGTGGYGYTF
abundance: .; d_gene: TRBD2; j_gene: TRBJ2-5; v_gene: TRBV25-1; CDR3nt: TGTGCCAGCAGGGGGGAGGTGGAGACTAGCGGACAAGAGACCCAGTACTTC; CDR3aa: CASRGEVETSGQETQYF
abundance: .; d_gene: .; j_gene: TRBJ2-2; v_gene: TRBV7-9; CDR3nt: TGTGCCAGCAGCGCGGGACGGAAGAACACCGGGGAGCTGTTTTTT; CDR3aa: CASSAGRKNTGELFF
abundance: .; d_gene: TRBD2; j_gene: TRBJ2-5; v_gene: TRBV9; CDR3nt: TGTGCCAGCAGCGTAGGGCTTATCACTAGCGGGCAAGAGACCCAGTACTTC; CDR3aa: CASSVGLITSGQETQYF
abundance: .; d_gene: .; j_gene: TRBJ2-3; v_gene: TRBV27; CDR3nt: TGTGCCAGTAAACCGTCGCGTGGTGGCACAGATACGCAGTATTTT; CDR3aa: CASKPSRGGTDTQYF
abundance: .; d_gene: TRBD1; j_gene: TRBJ1-3; v_gene: TRBV5-4; CDR3nt: TGTGCCAGCAGCCTTGACAGGGCGATATCTGGAAACACCATATATTTT; CDR3aa: CASSLDRAISGNTIYF
abundance: once; d_gene: .; j_gene: TRBJ2-3; v_gene: TRBV11-2; CDR3nt: TGTGCCAGCAGCTTAGGTCTGGCCCCCCCGTCAGATACGCAGTATTTT; CDR3aa: CASSLGLAPPSDTQYF
abundance: .; d_gene: TRBD1; j_gene: TRBJ2-7; v_gene: TRBV7-6; CDR3nt: TGTGCCAGCAGCGAGAGGGACAGGGCCGACGAGCAGTACTTC; CDR3aa: CASSERDRADEQYF
abundance: .; d_gene: TRBD2; j_gene: TRBJ2-1; v_gene: TRBV27; CDR3nt: TGTGCCAGCAGTCCCGGGACTAGCGGACACAATGAGCAGTTCTTC; CDR3aa: CASSPGTSGHNEQFF
abundance: .; d_gene: TRBD1; j_gene: TRBJ2-7; v_gene: TRBV6-5; CDR3nt: TGTGCCAGCAGTTCCGGGACAGGGCTTGAGGAGCAGTACTTC; CDR3aa: CASSSGTGLEEQYF
abundance: .; d_gene: .; j_gene: TRBJ2-7; v_gene: TRBV6-5; CDR3nt: TGTGCCAGCAGCCCTCGCGGGGCCTACGAGCAGTACTTC; CDR3aa: CASSPRGAYEQYF
abundance: .; d_gene: TRBD2; j_gene: TRBJ2-3; v_gene: TRBV7-9; CDR3nt: TGTGCCAGCAGCCCATCTCCAAGCGGGAGGGCCGGGTATACGCAGTATTTT; CDR3aa: CASSPSPSGRAGYTQYF
abundance: .; d_gene: TRBD1; j_gene: TRBJ2-2; v_gene: TRBV7-9; CDR3nt: TGTGCCAGCAGCTTCCAAAGGGACAGGGCCCTTTTT; CDR3aa: CASSFQRDRALF
abundance: few; d_gene: .; j_gene: TRBJ1-4; v_gene: TRBV4-1; CDR3nt: TGCGCCAGCAGCCAAGCCCGAGGTCGAAAACTGTTTTTT; CDR3aa: CASSQARGRKLFF
abundance: .; d_gene: .; j_gene: TRBJ2-2; v_gene: TRBV19; CDR3nt: TGTGCCAGTAGTATAGACGTCGGGGAGCTGTTTTTT; CDR3aa: CASSIDVGELFF
abundance: .; d_gene: TRBD1; j_gene: TRBJ2-2; v_gene: TRBV9; CDR3nt: TGTGCCAGCAGCGTGGGACAGGGCGGCACCGGGGAGCTGTTTTTT; CDR3aa: CASSVGQGGTGELFF
abundance: .; d_gene: .; j_gene: TRBJ2-7; v_gene: TRBV5-8; CDR3nt: TGTGCCAGCAGCTTGTTCAGTTCCTACGAGCAGTACTTC; CDR3aa: CASSLFSSYEQYF
abundance: .; d_gene: .; j_gene: TRBJ2-1; v_gene: TRBV27; CDR3nt: TGTGCCAGCAGTTTGTCAGATAACTCCTACAATGAGCAGTTCTTC; CDR3aa: CASSLSDNSYNEQFF
abundance: .; d_gene: .; j_gene: TRBJ1-2; v_gene: TRBV6-5; CDR3nt: TGTGCCAGCAGTTACTCGTCCGGACGCTATGGCTACACCTTC; CDR3aa: CASSYSSGRYGYTF
abundance: .; d_gene: TRBD1; j_gene: TRBJ1-5; v_gene: TRBV5-6; CDR3nt: TGTGCCAGCAGCTCTCTAACAGGGGGCAATCAGCCCCAGCATTTT; CDR3aa: CASSSLTGGNQPQHF
abundance: .; d_gene: .; j_gene: TRBJ2-7; v_gene: TRBV9; CDR3nt: TGTGCCAGCAGCGTAGGGGCGGGTCTGGGCGAGCAGTACTTC; CDR3aa: CASSVGAGLGEQYF
abundance: .; d_gene: .; j_gene: TRBJ2-7; v_gene: TRBV19; CDR3nt: TGTGCCAGTAGTATAGCCGGGACCTCCTACGAGCAGTACTTC; CDR3aa: CASSIAGTSYEQYF
abundance: .; d_gene: TRBD1; j_gene: TRBJ1-2; v_gene: TRBV29-1; CDR3nt: TGCAGCGCCACGCCCGGGACAGGGGATCCCTATGGCTACACCTTC; CDR3aa: CSATPGTGDPYGYTF